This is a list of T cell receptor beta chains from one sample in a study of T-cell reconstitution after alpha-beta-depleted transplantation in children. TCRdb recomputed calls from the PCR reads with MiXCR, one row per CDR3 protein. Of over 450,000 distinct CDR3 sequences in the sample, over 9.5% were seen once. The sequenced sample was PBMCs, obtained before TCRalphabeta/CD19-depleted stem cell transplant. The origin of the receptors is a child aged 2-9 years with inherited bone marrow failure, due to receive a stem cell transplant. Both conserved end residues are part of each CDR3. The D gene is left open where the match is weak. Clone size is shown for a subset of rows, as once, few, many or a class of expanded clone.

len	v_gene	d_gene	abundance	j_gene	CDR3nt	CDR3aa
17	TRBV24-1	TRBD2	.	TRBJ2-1	TGTGCCACCAGTGACCCCAGGACTAGCGGGAGACAGAATGAGCAGTTCTTC	CATSDPRTSGRQNEQFF
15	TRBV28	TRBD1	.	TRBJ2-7	TGTGCCAGCAGTTTTGCATTTAACAGGGGCGACGAGCAGTACTTC	CASSFAFNRGDEQYF
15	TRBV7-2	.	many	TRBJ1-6	TGTGCCAGCAGCTTAAGTCAGGGTTCCGCTTCACCCCTCCACTTT	CASSLSQGSASPLHF
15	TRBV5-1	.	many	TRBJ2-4	TGCGCCAGCAGCTTGGGACAGGCGGCCAAAAACATTCAGTACTTC	CASSLGQAAKNIQYF
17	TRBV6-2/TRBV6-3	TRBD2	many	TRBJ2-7	TGTGCCAGCAGTTATCGGCTAGCGGGAGGCTTTTGGTACGAGCAGTACTTC	CASSYRLAGGFWYEQYF
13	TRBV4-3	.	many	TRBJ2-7	TGCGCCAGCAGCCAAACAGGTTCGCGCGAGCAGTACTTC	CASSQTGSREQYF
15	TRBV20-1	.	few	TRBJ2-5	TGCAGTGCTAGACAGGATCTGGGCGCCCAAGAGACCCAGTACTTC	CSARQDLGAQETQYF
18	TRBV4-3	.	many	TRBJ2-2	TGCGCCAGCAGCCAGGATGATTACAGGATTACGAACACCGGGGAGCTGTTTTTT	CASSQDDYRITNTGELFF
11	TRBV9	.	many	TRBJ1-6	TGTGCCAGCATCAAGTCTTCACCCCTCCACTTT	CASIKSSPLHF
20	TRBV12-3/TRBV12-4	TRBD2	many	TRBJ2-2	TGTGCCAGCAGTCACTTTCCGGGACTAGCGGGAGGAGGGAACACCGGGGAGCTGTTTTTT	CASSHFPGLAGGGNTGELFF
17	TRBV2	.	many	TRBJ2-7	TGTGCCAGCAGTGAAAAGACGCGGGGCGGGACATCCTACGAGCAGTACTTC	CASSEKTRGGTSYEQYF
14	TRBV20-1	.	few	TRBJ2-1	TGCAGTGCTAGAGACCGGCGGGCCTACAATGAGCAGTTCTTC	CSARDRRAYNEQFF
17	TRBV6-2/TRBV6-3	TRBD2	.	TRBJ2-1	TGTGCCAGCAGTTACACGGGACTAGCGGGAGGGGATACTGAGCAGTTCTTC	CASSYTGLAGGDTEQFF
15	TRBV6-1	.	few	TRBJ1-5	TGTGCCAGCAGTGAATGGCAAGGGAGCAATCAGCCCCAGCATTTT	CASSEWQGSNQPQHF
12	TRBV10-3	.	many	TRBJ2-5	TGTGCCATCAGTGAGTTGGGAGAGACCCAGTACTTC	CAISELGETQYF
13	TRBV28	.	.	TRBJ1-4	TGTGCCAGCAATCCCCACGCATATGAAAAACTGTTTTTT	CASNPHAYEKLFF
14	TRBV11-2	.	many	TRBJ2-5	TGTGCCAGCAGCTTAATAAGGTGGCAAGAGACCCAGTACTTC	CASSLIRWQETQYF
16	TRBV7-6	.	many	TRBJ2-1	TGTGCCAGCAGCTTATTCTTCCAAACTGGGTACAATGAGCAGTTCTTC	CASSLFFQTGYNEQFF
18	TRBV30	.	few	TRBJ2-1	TGTGCCTGGAGTGTAAGCCGATACGCGGGGGCCCAGTACGATGAGCAGTTCTTC	CAWSVSRYAGAQYDEQFF
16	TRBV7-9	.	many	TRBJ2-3	TGTGCCAGCAGCCCCAGGGACACCCGGGACACAGATACGCAGTATTTT	CASSPRDTRDTDTQYF
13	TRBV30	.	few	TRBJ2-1	TGTGCCTGGAGTGGGCTAGTGTATGGCGAGCAGTTCTTC	CAWSGLVYGEQFF
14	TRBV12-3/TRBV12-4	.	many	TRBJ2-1	TGTGCCAGCAGCTCTCTAGAGTCCTACAATGAGCAGTTCTTC	CASSSLESYNEQFF